This T cell receptor beta chain was profiled in a study of blood T cell repertoires in COVID-19. Study at large: COVID-19 samples collected from the United States, Italy and Spain covered acute and convalescent phases. Nucleic acid was either cDNA or gDNA, and it came from T cells, B-cell-depleted T cells, or PBMCs.

Here immunoSEQ multiplex PCR was the method, and the copy in TCRdb shows in-frame clones only, minus some. This sample has 9,500 to 11,000 clones, with about 88% found just once. The sample was peripheral blood. The clonotype was recovered from a human donor in a cohort sampled during active COVID-19.

The CDR3 region has the DNA TGTGCCAGCAGTTACTCGAGGGACTTTGAAGCTTTCTTT. Translation gives CASSYSRDFEAFF. This chain joins TRBV6-5 and TRBJ1-1, with D perhaps TRBD1 (5 bases). The ends were cut back, 0 bases at V and 7 bases at J, with 9 bases in the middle. Germline V gives CDR1 MNHEY, CDR2 SVGAGI. The CDR3 is 13 amino acids.